This T cell receptor (beta chain) appears in the sequencing data of a study of Ad26.COV2.S vaccination and SARS-CoV-2 variants. Whole-study context: Once or twice, 56 days apart, Ad26.COV2.S was delivered intramuscularly.

To note about this clone: Its antigen remains unidentified.

Overall study results and limits: Vaccinees displayed broader spike-specific TCR repertoires than placebo recipients. Participants given vaccine showed non-spike TCR breadth similar to that of placebo recipients.

Some clones are missing from TCRdb's copy, which holds only in-frame ones; the method was immunoSEQ multiplex PCR. The data contain 300,000 to 350,000 clones, 75% to 90% of them singletons. The V gene end was trimmed by 3 bases and the J gene end by 4 bases; junction bases not matched to a gene: 8. The CDR3 spans 16 residues. Germline lookup yields CDR1 MDHEN and CDR2 SYDVKM. The sample's treatment: some 19 received Ad26.COV2.S at low or high dose, single or two shots; 5 received placebo; per-sample allocation not given. Day 63 following the first vaccine or placebo injection was when the samples were taken. Based in Boston, the donor was an adult of 18-55 years.

The rearrangement joins TRBV28 to TRBJ2-7, with TRBD2 matching 11 bases. This TCR came from a person between 18 and 65 years old who received the Ad26.COV2.S COVID-19 vaccine or a placebo. The starting material was peripheral blood, obtained in a trial of Ad26.COV2.S vaccine versus placebo. CDR3 coding DNA: TGTGCCAGCAGTTTTCCCCCGGGACTAGCGGATTACGAGCAGTACTTC. The encoded protein is CASSFPPGLADYEQYF.